A single sample is the source of the 21 T cell receptor beta chains below, sequenced in a study of cytomegalovirus exposure and HLA in healthy donors. The primer mix had 60 Vbeta and 13 Jbeta primers. Profiled with immunoSEQ multiplex PCR; TCRdb holds only in-frame clones, not every one. The data contain about 110,000 clones, 75% to 85% of them singletons. Sequencing input: PBMCs. The receptors derive from a man aged 45-65 years in good health and CMV-seronegative.

The chain recombines TRBV4-3 with TRBJ2-7; the match to TRBD1 covers 9 bases. V lost 0 bases, J lost 4 bases, and 7 bases stayed unmatched. The CDR3 length is 16 residues. Germline CDR1 LGHNA, CDR2 YSLEER. CDR3 DNA sequence: TGCGCCAGCAGCCAAGATACCGGGACAGGGCTGTACGAGCAGTACTTC. Its translation is CASSQDTGTGLYEQYF.

This clone has just one count. The chain couples TRBV2 to TRBJ1-1; 8 positions agree with TRBD1. The CDR3 has 12 residues. Losses at the gene ends were 5 bases for V and 5 bases for J; bases not matched to a gene: 1. Per the germline V gene, CDR1 is SNHLY and CDR2 is FYNNEI. The CDR3 loop reads CASSRQGTEAFF. CDR3 sequence (DNA): TGTGCCAGCAGTAGACAGGGGACTGAAGCTTTCTTT.

This chain links TRBV10-1 with TRBJ2-1, with TRBD1 matching 7 bases. Germline values: CDR1 WNHNN, CDR2 SYGVQD (reference sequence). This CDR3 region has 16 residues. V lost 4 bases and J lost 0; bases outside the gene matches: 6. The DNA of the CDR3 is TGCGCCAGCAGTGTCAAGGACAGGAGCTCCTACAATGAGCAGTTCTTC. This gives the protein CASSVKDRSSYNEQFF.

This clone was seen more than once but under ten times. The rearrangement links TRBV6-1 to TRBJ1-1, with 9 bases identical to TRBD1. J lost 10 bases, V lost 5 bases, and 8 bases had no gene match. CDR1 and CDR2 (germline): MNHNS, SASEGT. The CDR3 has 13 amino acids. CDR3 in amino acids: CASSNPSDRGAFF. The CDR3 nucleotides are TGTGCCAGCAGTAATCCTTCGGACAGGGGAGCTTTCTTT.

The chain carries TRBV6-5 and TRBJ1-2; D may be TRBD1 (5 bases). The CDR3 extends over 12 amino acids. CDR1 and CDR2 (germline): MNHEY, SVGAGI. Deletions cut 11 bases from V and 2 bases from J, with 12 bases between. This CDR3 is CAAGRGNYGYTF. In DNA form, the CDR3 reads TGTGCCGCAGGGCGGGGGAACTATGGCTACACCTTC.

This clone came up once. CDR3 in DNA: TGTGCCAGCAGCTTAGTTGGGACAGGGACGGATGAGCAGTTCTTC. It is translated as CASSLVGTGTDEQFF. The chain joins TRBV7-2 to TRBJ2-1, with TRBD1 matching 9 bases. V shed 1 base and J 8 bases; nucleotides not matched to a gene: 6. The length of the CDR3 is 15 residues. Germline V gives CDR1 SGHTA, CDR2 FQGNSA. The full variable domain, rest sourced from reference TRBV7-2 and TRBJ2-1, is GAGVSQSPSNKVTEKGKDVELRCDPISGHTALYWYRQSLGQGLEFLIYFQGNSAPDKSGLPSDRFSAERTGGSVSTLTIQRTQQEDSAVYLCASSLVGTGTDEQFFGPGTRLTVL.

This clone was recorded only once. The chain links TRBV7-8 to TRBJ2-2; TRBD1 matches at 7 bases. Germline loops: CDR1 SGHVS, CDR2 FQNEAQ. This CDR3 comprises 17 residues. With V trimmed by 2 bases and J by 8 bases, 14 bases remained unmatched. The CDR3 loop is CASSLRPGTDLLGELFF. The CDR3 bases are TGTGCCAGCAGCTTAAGGCCGGGGACAGACTTGTTAGGGGAGCTGTTTTTT.

In its sample, this clone was seen a few times. This sequence joins TRBV11-2 and TRBJ1-1; the D is unclear. Germline V gene lookup returns CDR1 SGHAT and CDR2 FQNNGV. The V and J ends lost 5 bases and 0 bases respectively, with 7 bases between them. The CDR3 covers 13 residues. The CDR3 region has the DNA TGTGCCAGCAGCCGAGCCATGAACACTGAAGCTTTCTTT. This encodes CASSRAMNTEAFF.

This chain connects TRBV18 to TRBJ1-1, with a tentative D call TRBD1 (6 bases). This CDR3 has 17 amino acids. Trimming removed 2 bases from V and 1 base from J, with 17 bases in between. Per germline, CDR1 KGHSH and CDR2 LQKENI. This chain's CDR3 is CASSPSLPGHSNTEAFF. CDR3 DNA: TGTGCCAGCTCACCATCTTTGCCGGGACATTCGAACACTGAAGCTTTCTTT.

The chain combines TRBV6-4 with TRBJ1-6, with TRBD1 matching over 7 bases. The V gene's germline CDR1 is MRHNA and CDR2 SNTAGT. J gave up 7 bases and V 2 bases, and 2 bases lay outside the gene matches. The CDR3 covers 14 residues. CDR3 loop: CASSDGDRNSPLHF. Here the CDR3 DNA reads TGTGCCAGCAGTGACGGGGACAGAAATTCACCCCTCCACTTT.

The chain links TRBV28 to TRBJ2-7; TRBD1 matches at 8 bases. The V gene end was trimmed by 6 bases and the J gene end by 0 bases; junction bases not matched to a gene: 4. This CDR3 is 14 amino acids long. Per the germline V gene, CDR1 is MDHEN and CDR2 is SYDVKM. This chain's CDR3 is CASSRTGYSYEQYV. For the CDR3, the DNA is TGTGCCAGCAGCCGGACAGGGTACTCCTACGAGCAGTACGTC.

The chain carries TRBV7-2 and TRBJ1-2; TRBD1 matches at 10 bases. The germline CDR1 and CDR2 sequences are SGHTA and FQGNSA. The CDR3 runs 15 residues. V lost 5 bases to trimming and J lost 8 bases; unmatched junction nucleotides: 11. Here the CDR3 reads CASSPQTGGGFGYTF. CDR3 in DNA: TGTGCCAGCAGCCCGCAGACAGGGGGCGGTTTCGGCTACACCTTC.

The chain carries TRBV7-8 and TRBJ1-5, with 7 nucleotides matching TRBD1. The CDR3 is 16 residues long. Trimming cost V 4 bases and J 1 base; bases outside gene matches: 7. CDR1 is SGHVS, CDR2 FQNEAQ, per germline. The CDR3 loop reads CASSSQGLGSNQPQHF. The CDR3 DNA follows: TGTGCCAGCAGCTCACAGGGGTTAGGCAGCAATCAGCCCCAGCATTTT.

The chain combines TRBV6-1 with TRBJ2-7; TRBD1 aligns across 10 bases. This CDR3 has 16 residues. Per germline, CDR1 MNHNS and CDR2 SASEGT. Losses at the gene ends were 2 bases for V and 2 bases for J; bases not matched to a gene: 6. CDR3 region: CASSELGQGSAYEQYV. In DNA, the CDR3 is TGTGCCAGCAGTGAATTGGGACAGGGGTCCGCCTACGAGCAGTACGTC.

This clone was seen only once. The V call is TRBV5-6, the J call TRBJ2-5; D remains ambiguous. The CDR3 sequence is 13 residues long. Germline V lookup: CDR1 SGHDT, CDR2 YYEEEE. Trimming took off 0 bases at V and 1 base at J, with 4 bases between the two ends. This chain's CDR3 is CASSLDTQETQYF. In nucleotides, the CDR3 is TGTGCCAGCAGCTTGGACACCCAAGAGACCCAGTACTTC. Variable domain in full (rest from reference TRBV5-6 and TRBJ2-5): DAGVTQSPTHLIKTRGQQVTLRCSPKSGHDTVSWYQQALGQGPQFIFQYYEEEERQRGNFPDRFSGHQFPNYSSELNVNALLLGDSALYLCASSLDTQETQYFGPGTRLLVL.

This sequence joins TRBV29-1 and TRBJ1-5; D uncertain. CDR1 SQVTM and CDR2 ANQGSEA come from the germline V gene. Trimming shortened V by 0 bases and J by 3 bases, and 12 bases separated the two germline ends. There are 15 residues in the CDR3. DNA of the CDR3: TGCAGCGTTGAAGATCTTCGTGGAGTCAATCAGCCCCAGCATTTT. Encoded protein: CSVEDLRGVNQPQHF.

The V gene is TRBV30, the J gene TRBJ2-2; the D gene is possibly TRBD1 (5 bases). Trimming took off 3 bases at V and 2 bases at J, with 10 bases between the two ends. The CDR3 consists of 14 residues. The germline CDR1 and CDR2 sequences are GTSNPN and SVGIG (reference sequence). The CDR3 here is CAWRRGPNTGELFF. CDR3 in DNA: TGTGCCTGGAGAAGGGGCCCCAACACCGGGGAGCTGTTTTTT.

The table lists this clone with a count of one. The chain employs TRBV7-2 and TRBJ1-1; possibly TRBD1 for D (5 bases). Trimming pared 6 bases from V and 10 bases from J, leaving 12 bases between. This CDR3 has 11 amino acids. Germline loops: CDR1 SGHTA, CDR2 FQGNSA. CDR3: CASSAGYPAFF. CDR3 nucleotide sequence: TGTGCCAGCAGTGCAGGGTACCCAGCTTTCTTT.

The chain's CDR3 is CASSGGGGWYQETQYF. In nucleotides, the CDR3 is TGTGCCAGCAGTGGGGGCGGGGGCTGGTACCAAGAGACCCAGTACTTC. V gene TRBV6-6 combines with J gene TRBJ2-5; possibly TRBD2 for D (7 bases). V gave up 5 bases and J gave up 0 bases, with 16 bases separating them. The germline gives CDR1 MNHNY, CDR2 SVGAGI (reference sequence). The CDR3 extends over 16 amino acids.

The V call is TRBV10-2, the J call TRBJ2-7, with D maybe TRBD2 (6 bases). Looked up from germline, CDR1 is WSHSY and CDR2 is SAAADI. This CDR3 has 15 amino acids. Deletions cut 3 bases from V and 4 bases from J, with 16 bases between. The CDR3 here is CASSEGQGGGYEQYV. Written as DNA, the CDR3 is TGCGCCAGCAGTGAAGGGCAGGGAGGAGGGTACGAGCAGTACGTC.

The chain has TRBV15 and TRBJ1-3; D is unresolved. Trimming took off 0 bases at V and 0 bases at J, with 6 bases between the two ends. The length of the CDR3 is 15 residues. Germline V gene sequence: CDR1 LNHNV, CDR2 YYDKDF (reference sequence). CDR3 bases: TGTGCCACCAGCAGAGACCCGAGCTCTGGAAACACCATATATTTT. Translating it yields CATSRDPSSGNTIYF.